These T cell receptor beta chains were read from a single sample in a study of CD8 T cells in Susac syndrome. MiXCR, applied by TCRdb to the immunoSEQ multiplex PCR reads, yields one record per CDR3 protein. The sample includes some 260,000 distinct CDR3 sequences, 85% to 95% of them seen just once. The sample was CD4+ T cells from PBMCs. The receptors come from a human donor with multiple sclerosis. Each CDR3 is given with its conserved first and last residue. D genes are given only for firm matches. Not every row has a clone size; where given, it reads once, few, many or a size class.

J,D,V,size,CDR3,DNA
TRBJ2-6,-,TRBV12-3/TRBV12-4,-,CASSFRGAGANVLTF,TGTGCCAGCAGTTTTCGTGGGGCTGGGGCCAACGTCCTGACTTTC
TRBJ2-5,TRBD2,TRBV7-9,-,CASSPGLAGTQETQYF,TGTGCCAGCAGCCCCGGACTAGCGGGGACCCAAGAGACCCAGTACTTC
TRBJ2-2,TRBD2,TRBV30,once,CAWRASGTSGELFF,TGTGCCTGGAGGGCTAGCGGGACGTCCGGGGAGCTGTTTTTT
TRBJ2-6,-,TRBV3-1,-,CASSSRVRGSAGANVLTF,TGTGCCAGCAGCTCCCGGGTAAGGGGGTCGGCTGGGGCCAACGTCCTGACTTTC
TRBJ2-3,TRBD2,TRBV7-8,-,CASSLASSGGTDTQYF,TGTGCCAGCAGCTTAGCGAGTAGCGGGGGCACAGATACGCAGTATTTT
TRBJ1-6,-,TRBV3-1,-,CASSQVPVGAGSSPLHF,TGTGCCAGCAGCCAAGTCCCGGTGGGAGCAGGGAGTTCACCCCTCCACTTT
TRBJ2-3,TRBD2,TRBV2,-,CASTSTGTSGDTQYF,TGTGCCAGCACCTCAACCGGGACTAGCGGAGATACGCAGTATTTT
TRBJ2-3,-,TRBV4-1,-,CASSQVVAIDTQYF,TGCGCCAGCAGCCAAGTGGTAGCGATAGATACGCAGTATTTT
TRBJ2-1,-,TRBV30,-,CAWSVNEQFF,TGTGCCTGGAGTGTCAATGAGCAGTTCTTC
TRBJ2-5,TRBD1,TRBV5-8,-,CASSLPGQGSETQYF,TGTGCCAGCAGCTTACCGGGACAGGGGTCGGAGACCCAGTACTTC
TRBJ2-5,-,TRBV10-3,-,CAISDGEMETQYF,TGTGCCATCAGTGATGGGGAGATGGAGACCCAGTACTTC
TRBJ1-4,TRBD1,TRBV6-5,-,CASSPWTGGNEKLFF,TGTGCCAGCAGTCCTTGGACAGGGGGAAACGAAAAACTGTTTTTT
TRBJ2-2,-,TRBV10-2,-,CASKAAGTGELFF,TGCGCCAGCAAGGCCGCCGGCACCGGGGAGCTGTTTTTT
TRBJ1-3,-,TRBV20-1,-,CSAPRQGFGNTIYF,TGCAGTGCCCCACGGCAGGGTTTCGGAAACACCATATATTTT
TRBJ1-4,TRBD1,TRBV12-5,-,CASGPTGAYNEKLFF,TGTGCTAGTGGCCCCACAGGGGCGTACAATGAAAAACTGTTTTTT
TRBJ2-3,-,TRBV11-2,-,CASSLVRGRGDTQYF,TGTGCCAGCAGCTTAGTTCGGGGGCGGGGAGATACGCAGTATTTT
TRBJ2-1,-,TRBV20-1,-,CSATRGPTEQFF,TGCAGTGCGACCAGAGGTCCGACAGAGCAGTTCTTC
TRBJ1-5,-,TRBV6-4,-,CASRRADRPQHF,TGTGCCAGCAGGCGGGCGGATAGGCCCCAGCATTTT
TRBJ1-5,TRBD1,TRBV29-1,-,CSAGTGGGSNQPQHF,TGCAGCGCCGGGACAGGGGGGGGCAGCAATCAGCCCCAGCATTTT
TRBJ2-1,-,TRBV7-2,-,CASSLAATYNEQFF,TGTGCCAGCAGCTTAGCAGCCACATACAATGAGCAGTTCTTC
TRBJ2-1,-,TRBV2,once,CASSTSLQVTNEQFF,TGTGCCAGCAGCACAAGCCTACAGGTTACCAATGAGCAGTTCTTC
TRBJ2-3,-,TRBV7-2,-,CASSRSRNSDTQYF,TGTGCCAGCAGCCGATCCCGCAACTCAGATACGCAGTATTTT
TRBJ1-1,-,TRBV15,-,CATSRDPNTEAFF,TGTGCCACCAGCAGAGATCCGAACACTGAAGCTTTCTTT
TRBJ2-7,-,TRBV2,once,CASSEAGYEQYF,TGTGCCAGCAGTGAAGCTGGTTACGAGCAGTACTTC
TRBJ2-1,-,TRBV12-3/TRBV12-4,-,CASTATGGASYNEQFF,TGTGCCAGCACGGCGACGGGGGGCGCGTCCTACAATGAGCAGTTCTTC
TRBJ2-1,-,TRBV7-6,-,CASSLERSSYNEQFF,TGTGCCAGCAGCTTAGAGCGGAGCTCCTACAATGAGCAGTTCTTC
TRBJ2-2,-,TRBV20-1,-,CSAPGTNTGELFF,TGCAGTGCCCCCGGAACGAACACCGGGGAGCTGTTTTTT
TRBJ1-1,-,TRBV18,-,CASSPETDMNTEAFF,TGTGCCAGCTCACCAGAGACAGACATGAACACTGAAGCTTTCTTT
TRBJ2-4,TRBD1,TRBV7-8,-,CASSATGGPLGAKNIQYF,TGTGCCAGCAGCGCAACAGGGGGGCCCCTAGGAGCCAAAAACATTCAGTACTTC
TRBJ2-2,-,TRBV24-1,-,CATSDPWGRNTGELFF,TGTGCCACCAGTGACCCCTGGGGGAGGAACACCGGGGAGCTGTTTTTT
TRBJ2-5,TRBD2,TRBV9,-,CASSFSGSGGAETQYF,TGTGCCAGCAGCTTCTCAGGGAGCGGGGGGGCAGAGACCCAGTACTTC
TRBJ1-5,-,TRBV5-6,-,CASSSTPQGNQPQHF,TGTGCCAGCAGCTCGACCCCGCAGGGCAATCAGCCCCAGCATTTT
TRBJ2-3,-,TRBV7-9,-,CASSSPGDTQYF,TGTGCCAGCAGCTCCCCGGGCGATACGCAGTATTTT
TRBJ1-5,-,TRBV7-2,few,CASSLSSNQPQHF,TGTGCCAGCAGTTTAAGCAGCAATCAGCCCCAGCATTTT
TRBJ2-1,-,TRBV2,-,CASSELGGESSYNEQFF,TGTGCCAGCAGTGAACTAGGCGGGGAGAGTTCCTACAATGAGCAGTTCTTC
TRBJ1-1,-,TRBV20-1,-,CSASPRNTEAFF,TGCAGTGCTAGTCCTCGGAACACTGAAGCTTTCTTT
TRBJ1-1,-,TRBV5-4,-,CASSSEQGLGEAFF,TGTGCCAGCAGTTCGGAACAGGGCCTCGGTGAAGCTTTCTTT